Presented here are 25 T cell receptor beta chains from one specimen sequenced in a study of graft-versus-host responses after intestinal transplantation. Clones were sequenced by immunoSEQ multiplex PCR, and TCRdb holds only the in-frame ones, with some missing. The table includes tens of thousands of clones, 90% detected once. The antigens of these receptors remain unknown. The sample consisted of unstimulated CD8+ T cells sorted from spleen or lymph node cells, taken before transplant. The receptor set was obtained from a human donor who was the organ donor for an intestinal transplant.

Comment on this clone: This same CDR3 is encoded by further DNA sequences in the sample. The CDR3 region is CASSQGEQGYYGYTF. The CDR3, as DNA: TGCGCCAGCAGCCAGGGAGAACAGGGGTACTATGGCTACACCTTC. The rearrangement uses TRBV4-1 and TRBJ1-2, with 7 positions matching TRBD1. Germline V lookup: CDR1 MGHRA, CDR2 YSYEKL. V was pared by 3 bases and J by 3 bases, with 7 bases of the junction left unmatched. This CDR3 region has 15 residues.

The CDR3 region is CASSLQEGQLFF. The CDR3 DNA follows: TGTGCCAGCAGCTTGCAGGAGGGACAACTGTTTTTT. This chain uses TRBV7-8 with TRBJ1-4; TRBD1 is a possible D gene (5 bases). The V end lost 3 bases, the J end lost 12 bases, and 11 bases lay between the germline ends. The CDR3 has 12 residues. The germline gives CDR1 SGHVS, CDR2 FQNEAQ.

Only one count was recorded for this clone. This chain joins TRBV12-5 and TRBJ1-1; 9 positions match TRBD1. Trimming cost V 6 bases and J 5 bases; bases outside gene matches: 10. CDR3 length equals 15 residues. Germline V CDR1 and CDR2: LGHNT, FRNRAP. The CDR3, as DNA: TGTGCTAGTGGCCAACCCGGGGACAGGGATACTGAAGCTTTCTTT. Translating it yields CASGQPGDRDTEAFF.

This rearrangement joins TRBV7-2 to TRBJ2-5; tentative D call: TRBD2 (5 bases). The germline V and J ends were trimmed by 6 bases and 1 base, with 15 bases remaining between them. Per the germline V gene, CDR1 is SGHTA and CDR2 is FQGNSA. The CDR3 contains 15 residues. The CDR3 nucleotides read TGTGCCAGCAGAAATCTCTTTAGCGTCCAAGAGACCCAGTACTTC. Amino acid sequence: CASRNLFSVQETQYF.

The chain combines TRBV2 with TRBJ2-1; 7 nucleotides line up with TRBD2. Looked up from germline, CDR1 is SNHLY and CDR2 is FYNNEI. The V and J ends lost 8 bases and 7 bases, in that order; junction bases with no gene match: 14. The CDR3 sequence is 15 residues long. The CDR3 reads CASDEADSGGNEQFF. The DNA for the CDR3 is TGTGCCAGCGACGAAGCAGATTCCGGGGGGAATGAGCAGTTCTTC.

The chain recombines TRBV9 with TRBJ1-2, with 10 bases that match TRBD1. Per germline, CDR1 SGDLS and CDR2 YYNGEE. The ends lost 0 bases at V and 3 bases at J; junction bases unmatched: 5. CDR3 size: 16 residues. CDR3 loop: CASSVATTGGDYGYTF. For the CDR3, the DNA is TGTGCCAGCAGCGTAGCTACGACAGGGGGCGACTATGGCTACACCTTC.

V gene TRBV5-6 combines with J gene TRBJ1-5; TRBD1 is a possible D gene (6 bases). Per germline, CDR1 SGHDT and CDR2 YYEEEE. The V end was cut by 4 bases, the J end by 5 bases, with 10 bases between. The CDR3 is 13 residues long. This CDR3 is CASSQGSYQPQHF. CDR3 sequence (DNA): TGTGCCAGCAGCCAGGGGAGCTATCAGCCCCAGCATTTT.

In its sample, this clone was seen a few times. The chain recombines TRBV27 with TRBJ2-1; D is ambiguous. CDR1 and CDR2 (germline): MNHEY, SMNVEV (reference sequence). Trimming took 4 bases from V and 2 from J, leaving 9 bases between them. The CDR3 has 14 amino acids. The CDR3 loop reads CASSSGTPYNEQFF. DNA for the CDR3: TGTGCCAGCAGTTCAGGTACCCCCTACAATGAGCAGTTCTTC.

The chain employs TRBV29-1 and TRBJ2-1; 10 positions agree with TRBD1. The CDR3 spans 14 residues. V trimming: 0 bases; J trimming: 5 bases; junction bases outside the gene matches: 1. Germline CDR1 SQVTM, CDR2 ANQGSEA. The CDR3 reads CSVEEGQGNNEQFF. As DNA, the CDR3 is TGCAGCGTTGAAGAGGGACAGGGGAACAATGAGCAGTTCTTC.

CDR3 sequence (DNA): TGTGCCAGCAGCCTAGGACAGGGGACCGTCCAAGAGACCCAGTACTTC. Encoded protein: CASSLGQGTVQETQYF. The chain couples TRBV9 to TRBJ2-5, with 9 bases matching TRBD1. CDR1 SGDLS and CDR2 YYNGEE come from the germline V gene. CDR3 size: 16 residues. Trimming removed 4 bases from V and 1 base from J; junction bases left unmatched: 8. Looking up the rest from reference TRBV9 and TRBJ2-5 gives the full variable domain: DSGVTQTPKHLITATGQRVTLRCSPRSGDLSVYWYQQSLDQGLQFLIQYYNGEERAKGNILERFSAQQFPDLHSELNLSSLELGDSALYFCASSLGQGTVQETQYFGPGTRLLVL.

The V call is TRBV4-3, the J call TRBJ2-5; D uncertain. The CDR3 contains 15 residues. V lost 0 bases, J lost 2 bases, and 10 bases lay in between. Germline CDR1 reads LGHNA; CDR2 reads YSLEER. The CDR3 sequence: CASSQEAVLQETQYF. CDR3 DNA: TGCGCCAGCAGCCAAGAGGCGGTCCTACAAGAGACCCAGTACTTC.

A few counts support this clone. The V and J genes are TRBV21-1 and TRBJ1-6; TRBD1, the D gene given by the table, was not confirmed from the DNA. TRBV21-1 is listed as a pseudogene. The CDR3 length is 12 residues. As DNA, the CDR3 is TGTGCCACGGGACAGGAGAATTCACCCCTCCACTTT. It specifies CATGQENSPLHF.

The chain joins TRBV6-6 to TRBJ1-2, with TRBD1 as a possible D gene (5 bases). The CDR3 is 13 residues long. Looked up from germline, CDR1 is MNHNY and CDR2 is SVGAGI (reference sequence). V lost 2 bases and J lost 6, with 10 bases in between. This chain's CDR3 is CASSYGQGDGYTF. CDR3 DNA sequence: TGTGCCAGCAGTTACGGACAAGGAGATGGCTACACCTTC.

Of note for this clone: The same CDR3 can be traced to other DNA sequences in this sample. J is TRBJ2-1 and V is TRBV7-2; D is uncertain. CDR3 length: 12 amino acids. Germline CDR1 is SGHTA and CDR2 is FQGNSA. Trimming left V 2 bases short and J 4 bases short, with 3 bases between. The CDR3 sequence: CASSLSYNEQFF. The CDR3 nucleotides are TGTGCCAGCAGCTTATCGTACAATGAGCAGTTCTTC.

The rearrangement links TRBV10-1 to TRBJ2-7, with D possibly being TRBD2 (6 bases). Trimming took 6 bases from V and 5 from J, leaving 11 bases between them. Germline V gene lookup returns CDR1 WNHNN and CDR2 SYGVQD (reference sequence). The length of the CDR3 is 12 residues. CDR3 sequence: CASSRGSDEQYV. CDR3 bases: TGCGCCAGCAGCCGGGGGAGTGACGAGCAGTACGTC.

The chain links TRBV21-1 to TRBJ2-2; TRBD1 is taken as the D call from the table, unchecked against the DNA. TRBV21-1 is described as a pseudogene. CDR3 length: 14 amino acids. The chain's CDR3 is CASGPGGNTGELFF. The CDR3 bases are TGTGCCAGCGGACCAGGGGGCAACACCGGGGAGCTGTTTTTT.

This chain links TRBV2 with TRBJ1-3; weak D call: TRBD1 (5 bases). Trimming took off 8 bases at V and 0 bases at J, with 14 bases between the two ends. Germline CDR1 is SNHLY and CDR2 is FYNNEI. The length of the CDR3 is 15 residues. CDR3 sequence reads: CASPSVGASGNTIYF. CDR3 sequence (DNA): TGTGCCAGCCCCTCGGTAGGGGCCTCTGGAAACACCATATATTTT.

The J gene is TRBJ1-2, the V gene TRBV11-2, with D maybe TRBD1 (6 bases). Germline-derived CDR1 and CDR2 are SGHAT and FQNNGV. The CDR3 sequence is 15 residues long. V lost 5 bases, J lost 0 bases, and 13 bases lay in between. CDR3 protein: CASSTSDRPNYGYTF. The CDR3 nucleotides read TGTGCCAGCAGCACAAGTGACAGGCCTAACTATGGCTACACCTTC.

V usage is TRBV19 and J usage is TRBJ2-3, with 12 bases identical to TRBD2. Losses at the gene ends were 6 bases for V and 3 bases for J; bases not matched to a gene: 4. The CDR3 contains 15 residues. The V gene's germline CDR1 is LNHDA and CDR2 SQIVND (reference sequence). CDR3 nucleotide sequence: TGTGCCAGTAGGGACACTAGCGGGGGGACAGATACGCAGTATTTT. Amino acid sequence: CASRDTSGGTDTQYF.

This clone was detected once. The chain employs TRBV29-1 and TRBJ2-1; a weak D match, TRBD2 (7 bases). The CDR3 is made up of 17 amino acids. Germline V gene lookup returns CDR1 SQVTM and CDR2 ANQGSEA. V was clipped by 6 bases and J by 6 bases, with 27 bases between them. The CDR3 spells CSVLDPFGGGAGNEQFF. CDR3 nucleotide sequence: TGCAGCGTACTCGACCCCTTCGGAGGGGGGGCCGGCAATGAGCAGTTCTTC.

This clone was counted once. The chain combines TRBV5-8 with TRBJ1-1, with unresolved D. CDR1 and CDR2 (germline): SGHTS, YDEGEE. The V and J ends lost 4 bases and 1 base respectively, with 17 bases between them. The CDR3 is made up of 16 amino acids. CDR3 amino acids: CASSDITEGANTEAFF. The CDR3 nucleotides are TGTGCCAGCAGCGATATTACAGAGGGCGCGAACACTGAAGCTTTCTTT.

This clone was recorded only once. The chain recombines TRBV28 with TRBJ2-7; 11 bases match TRBD1. Losses at the gene ends were 5 bases for V and 2 bases for J; bases not matched to a gene: 5. The germline V gene encodes CDR1 MDHEN and CDR2 SYDVKM. The CDR3 totals 15 residues. The CDR3 reads CASSKGQGAPYEQYV. DNA for the CDR3: TGTGCCAGCAGTAAAGGACAGGGGGCTCCCTACGAGCAGTACGTC.

V usage is TRBV28 and J usage is TRBJ2-7, with a possible D match to TRBD1 (6 bases). The CDR3 runs 16 residues. Germline values: CDR1 MDHEN, CDR2 SYDVKM. Trimming stripped 5 bases from V and 0 bases from J, with 17 bases between. CDR3: CASSTYRAVSSYEQYV. In DNA, the CDR3 is TGTGCCAGCAGTACGTACAGGGCAGTGAGCTCCTACGAGCAGTACGTC.

The chain recombines TRBV13 with TRBJ2-5; D remains unclear. Between the trimmed V and J ends, which lost 3 bases and 0 bases, there was a span of 2 bases. In germline, CDR1 is PRHDT, CDR2 FYEKMQ (reference sequence). The CDR3 covers 12 residues. CDR3 DNA: TGTGCCAGCAGCTTTAACCAAGAGACCCAGTACTTC. It encodes CASSFNQETQYF.

The chain combines TRBV19 with TRBJ1-2, with 7 nucleotides matching TRBD1. The CDR3 is made up of 17 amino acids. Losses at the gene ends were 3 bases for V and 3 bases for J; bases not matched to a gene: 13. Germline V gene sequence: CDR1 LNHDA, CDR2 SQIVND (reference sequence). The CDR3 spells CASSINSGRDSDYGYTF. The CDR3, as DNA: TGTGCCAGTAGTATCAACTCTGGACGGGACAGTGACTATGGCTACACCTTC.